The clone carrying this TCR beta chain was picked up a small number of times. Its antigen is still unknown. These data belong to a study of T and B cells in COVID-19 patients. Findings and limits, study-wide: Few blood samples existed from mildly ill patients during symptoms or early in severe cases.

Germline-derived CDR1 and CDR2 are MNHEY and SVGAGI. Unmatched junction bases numbered 11, after V lost 6 bases and J lost 6 bases. The CDR3 contains 16 residues. TRB was amplified from about 260-540 ng of blood genomic DNA. TRB rearrangements were amplified by multiplex PCR with BIOMED2 TRB-A/B primers. TCRdb passed the multiplex PCR reads through MiXCR, listing each CDR3 protein once. The table shows some 8,900 distinct CDR3 sequences, with 30% to 40% occurring only once. Sequences were obtained from blood. This TCR came from a human donor who had recovered from COVID-19. The V call is TRBV6-5, the J call TRBJ2-3, with 11 bases identical to TRBD2. The CDR3 sequence is CASRFLLAGERDTQYF. The CDR3, as DNA: TGTGCCAGCAGATTCCTACTAGCGGGGGAGAGGGATACGCAGTATTTT.